The 32 T cell receptor beta chains given below trace back to one sample, sequenced in a study of brain T cells in children with intractable seizures. Sequencing used immunoSEQ multiplex PCR; TCRdb keeps in-frame clones, though not all of them. The table includes about 110,000 clones, approximately 94% detected once. The source material was peripheral blood, sampled at surgery. These receptor sequences come from a boy under two years old with hemimegalencephaly and intractable seizures.

The V gene is TRBV3-1 (or the pseudogene TRBV3-2), the J gene TRBJ2-5; D may correspond to TRBD1 or TRBD2 (6 bases each). Between the trimmed V and J ends, which lost 4 bases and 5 bases, there was a span of 11 bases. Germline V gene data show CDR1 as LGHDT and CDR2 as YNNKEL (reference sequence). The CDR3 is made up of 13 amino acids. CDR3 DNA: TGTGCCAGCAGCCCCCTAGGGGGGGAGACCCAGTACTTC. Protein sequence: CASSPLGGETQYF.

This chain links TRBV5-5 with TRBJ1-2, with D possibly matching TRBD1 (5 bases). The CDR3 has 13 residues. From germline, CDR1 is SGHKS and CDR2 YYEKEE (reference sequence). Deletions cut 2 bases from V and 6 bases from J, with 11 bases between. CDR3 coding DNA: TGTGCCAGCAGCTTCTCGGGGGAAGATGGCTACACCTTC. Its protein is CASSFSGEDGYTF.

This chain joins TRBV7-2 and TRBJ2-3, with a weak D call TRBD2 (5 bases). The CDR3 is made up of 16 amino acids. Trimming pared 2 bases from V and 0 bases from J, leaving 12 bases between. From germline, CDR1 is SGHTA and CDR2 FQGNSA. The chain's CDR3 is CASSLLALSSTDTQYF. CDR3 in DNA: TGTGCCAGCAGCTTACTAGCTCTCTCTAGCACAGATACGCAGTATTTT.

The chain employs TRBV28 and TRBJ1-6; D might be TRBD1 (6 bases). The CDR3 totals 18 residues. CDR1 and CDR2 from the germline V gene are MDHEN and SYDVKM. V gave up 4 bases and J gave up 0 bases, with 16 bases separating them. CDR3 residues: CASSYGLTGSSYNSPLHF. For the CDR3, the DNA is TGTGCCAGCAGTTATGGATTAACAGGGAGCTCCTATAATTCACCCCTCCACTTT.

The chain carries TRBV6-2 or TRBV6-3 and TRBJ2-7; TRBD2 aligns across 9 bases. The CDR3 runs to 16 residues. V dropped 0 bases and J dropped 4; count of bases not matched to a gene: 7. Germline loops: CDR1 MNHEY, CDR2 SVGEGT. This CDR3 is CASSYSIPSGAYEQYF. CDR3 sequence (DNA): TGTGCCAGCAGTTACTCGATACCTAGCGGGGCGTACGAGCAGTACTTC.

The chain combines TRBV28 with TRBJ2-3; D possibly matches TRBD1 or TRBD2 (5 bases each). CDR1 is MDHEN, CDR2 SYDVKM, per germline. The CDR3 consists of 14 residues. Between the trimmed V and J ends, which lost 8 bases and 2 bases, there was a span of 14 bases. The CDR3 region has the DNA TGTGCCAGCGGGACGTTAATGCTCACAGATACGCAGTATTTT. It translates to CASGTLMLTDTQYF. The full variable domain, in which reference TRBV28 and TRBJ2-3 provide the parts outside the CDR3, is DVKVTQSSRYLVKRTGEKVFLECVQDMDHENMFWYRQDPGLGLRLIYFSYDVKMKEKGDIPEGYSVSREKKERFSLILESASTNQTSMYLCASGTLMLTDTQYFGPGTRLTVL.

This rearrangement joins TRBV9 to TRBJ1-1; D gene uncertain. The V gene's germline CDR1 is SGDLS and CDR2 YYNGEE. The CDR3 totals 11 residues. The V end lost 9 bases, the J end lost 4 bases, and 10 bases lay between the germline ends. CDR3: CATLTITEAFF. The CDR3 bases are TGTGCCACCCTTACTATCACTGAAGCTTTCTTT.

This chain connects TRBV7-9 to TRBJ2-4, with a tentative D call TRBD2 (5 bases). Trimming removed 4 bases from V and 3 bases from J, with 13 bases in between. Germline assignment: CDR1 SEHNR and CDR2 FQNEAQ (reference sequence). This CDR3 region has 15 residues. In DNA form, the CDR3 reads TGTGCCAGCAGCTCCATTGAGGGATTCAAAAACATTCAGTACTTC. It specifies CASSSIEGFKNIQYF.

The chain uses TRBV5-1 and TRBJ2-7; the D gene could be TRBD1 or TRBD2 (5 bases each). V was shortened by 0 bases and J by 0 bases, with 13 bases between the two germline ends. In germline, CDR1 is SGHRS, CDR2 YFSETQ. CDR3 length: 16 amino acids. DNA for the CDR3: TGCGCCAGCAGCTTGGCTCCCGGGGCCCTCTCCTACGAGCAGTACTTC. Protein: CASSLAPGALSYEQYF.

This clone was recorded only once. The gene calls are TRBV24-1 and TRBJ2-7; the match to TRBD1 covers 8 bases. The V segment lost 4 bases and the J segment 2 bases; nucleotides outside the gene matches: 12. CDR3 length equals 17 residues. Germline V CDR1 and CDR2: KGHDR, SFDVKD. Here the CDR3 reads CATSDRIGQGDPYEQYF. The CDR3 region has the DNA TGTGCCACCAGTGACAGAATAGGACAGGGAGACCCCTACGAGCAGTACTTC.

The V gene is TRBV15, the J gene TRBJ1-4, with 7 bases lining up with TRBD1. CDR1 and CDR2 from the germline V gene are LNHNV and YYDKDF (reference sequence). With V trimmed by 5 bases and J by 0 bases, 9 bases remained unmatched. The CDR3 is 17 amino acids. CDR3 sequence reads: CATSLGTVGTTNEKLFF. CDR3 bases: TGTGCCACCAGCCTCGGGACAGTAGGGACAACTAATGAAAAACTGTTTTTT.

The V gene is TRBV7-6, the J gene TRBJ2-1; perhaps TRBD1 as D (6 bases). CDR3 size: 13 residues. V shed 2 bases and J shed 7 bases, with 9 bases lying between them. In germline, CDR1 is SGHVS, CDR2 FNYEAQ. This CDR3 reads CASSLTGTNEQFF. The CDR3 DNA follows: TGTGCCAGCAGCTTAACAGGGACGAATGAGCAGTTCTTC. The whole variable domain, filled in from reference TRBV7-6 and TRBJ2-1, reads GAGVSQSPRYKVTKRGQDVALRCDPISGHVSLYWYRQALGQGPEFLTYFNYEAQQDKSGLPNDRFSAERPEGSISTLTIQRTEQRDSAMYRCASSLTGTNEQFFGPGTRLTVL.

The J gene is TRBJ2-1, the V gene TRBV5-1, with 12 bases identical to TRBD2. Trimming at V came to 4 bases and at J to 3 bases, leaving 5 bases not matched to a gene. The CDR3 covers 16 residues. CDR1 and CDR2 from the germline V gene are SGHRS and YFSETQ. CDR3 loop: CASSPRLAGDYNEQFF. The CDR3, as DNA: TGCGCCAGCAGCCCCCGACTAGCGGGAGACTACAATGAGCAGTTCTTC.

The rearrangement uses TRBV27 and TRBJ2-2, with D possibly being TRBD1 (5 bases). Germline CDR1 and CDR2: MNHEY and SMNVEV (reference sequence). The CDR3 is 14 amino acids. Trimming removed 2 bases from V and 6 bases from J, with 10 bases in between. DNA for the CDR3: TGTGCCAGCAGTTTAAGCACAGGCCCCGGGGAGCTGTTTTTT. Translation gives CASSLSTGPGELFF.

The CDR3 region is CASSSQRRYHNEQFF. CDR3 nucleotides: TGTGCCAGCAGTTCCCAGCGGAGGTACCACAATGAGCAGTTCTTC. The chain joins TRBV28 to TRBJ2-1, with D possibly matching TRBD2 (5 bases). The CDR3 totals 15 residues. Trimming shortened V by 4 bases and J by 5 bases, and 15 bases separated the two germline ends. Germline V lookup: CDR1 MDHEN, CDR2 SYDVKM.

This chain links TRBV7-9 with TRBJ1-6; possibly TRBD1 for D (5 bases). V was trimmed by 3 bases and J by 7 bases, leaving 13 bases between them. CDR3 length: 15 amino acids. Germline CDR1 reads SEHNR; CDR2 reads FQNEAQ (reference sequence). The CDR3 spells CASSLGQAPNSPLHF. In DNA, the CDR3 is TGTGCCAGCAGCTTGGGGCAGGCCCCAAATTCACCCCTCCACTTT.

The chain couples TRBV6-2 or TRBV6-3 to TRBJ2-7; D uncertain. The CDR3 is made up of 11 amino acids. From germline, CDR1 is MNHEY and CDR2 SVGEGT. The V end lost 4 bases, the J end lost 6 bases, and 7 bases lay between the germline ends. The CDR3 protein is CASSSVPEQYF. The CDR3 region has the DNA TGTGCCAGCAGTTCCGTCCCCGAGCAGTACTTC.

This chain connects TRBV25-1 to TRBJ1-5, with TRBD1 matching 9 bases. The CDR3 runs to 17 residues. CDR1 MGHDK and CDR2 SYGVNS come from the germline V gene. J was trimmed by 0 bases and V by 7 bases; bases with no gene match: 10. As DNA, the CDR3 is TGTGCCAGCACTTGGACAGGGGAAATCCATAGCAATCAGCCCCAGCATTTT. This codes for CASTWTGEIHSNQPQHF.

The chain combines TRBV6-2 or TRBV6-3 with TRBJ2-3; no reliable D call. CDR1 and CDR2 from the germline V gene are MNHEY and SVGEGT. Trimming left V 7 bases short and J 8 bases short, with 13 bases between. The CDR3 covers 12 residues. DNA for the CDR3: TGTGCCAGCACCCCGCTTCTGGGTACGCAGTATTTT. It is translated as CASTPLLGTQYF.

The V gene is TRBV9, the J gene TRBJ1-5, with TRBD1 as a possible D gene (5 bases). This CDR3 region has 15 residues. V was shortened by 3 bases and J by 1 base, with 11 bases between the two germline ends. CDR1 and CDR2 (germline): SGDLS, YYNGEE. The CDR3 DNA reads TGTGCCAGCAGCGAACGAGACAGCAGCAATCAGCCCCAGCATTTT. This translates into CASSERDSSNQPQHF.

This clone was counted at least ten times. V usage is TRBV19 and J usage is TRBJ2-5, with TRBD2 identical over 11 bases. Germline CDR1 LNHDA, CDR2 SQIVND (reference sequence). The ends lost 5 bases at V and 1 base at J; junction bases unmatched: 12. The CDR3 is 18 amino acids. The CDR3 reads CASSSTSGSFLSQETQYF. The CDR3 nucleotides read TGTGCCAGTAGTTCAACTAGCGGGAGTTTCCTTTCCCAAGAGACCCAGTACTTC. Full variable domain (outside the CDR3, taken from reference TRBV19 and TRBJ2-5): DGGITQSPKYLFRKEGQNVTLSCEQNLNHDAMYWYRQDPGQGLRLIYYSQIVNDFQKGDIAEGYSVSREKKESFPLTVTSAQKNPTAFYLCASSSTSGSFLSQETQYFGPGTRLLVL.

This clone is a singleton in its sample. The chain links TRBV18 to TRBJ2-1; D gene ambiguous. V was pared by 3 bases and J by 0 bases, with 12 bases between. The CDR3 extends over 16 amino acids. Germline-derived CDR1 and CDR2 are KGHSH and LQKENI. The CDR3 sequence is CASSPQAHVSYNEQFF. In nucleotides, the CDR3 is TGTGCCAGCTCACCGCAAGCCCACGTCTCCTACAATGAGCAGTTCTTC.

The chain links TRBV5-8 to TRBJ2-5, with 9 nucleotides matching TRBD1. The CDR3 totals 15 residues. The J segment lost 2 bases and the V segment lost 4 bases, leaving 6 bases of the junction unmatched. The germline V gene has CDR1 SGHTS and CDR2 YDEGEE. The CDR3 region has the DNA TGTGCCAGCAGCCCAGGACAGGGGTGGCAAGAGACCCAGTACTTC. Its translation is CASSPGQGWQETQYF.

CDR3 residues: CASSLYSTDGYTF. The CDR3 DNA sequence: TGCGCCAGCAGCTTGTATTCGACGGATGGCTACACCTTC. This rearrangement joins TRBV5-1 to TRBJ1-2; D is unclear. Germline CDR1 is SGHRS and CDR2 is YFSETQ. The CDR3 is made up of 13 amino acids. Trimming left V 1 base short and J 6 bases short, with 10 bases between.

V and J are TRBV3-1 (or the pseudogene TRBV3-2) and TRBJ2-7, with a weak D call TRBD1 (5 bases). Germline lookup yields CDR1 LGHDT and CDR2 YNNKEL (reference sequence). The CDR3 is 14 amino acids. V was clipped by 0 bases and J by 5 bases, with 11 bases between them. The CDR3 protein is CASSQDRVVHEQYF. CDR3 bases: TGTGCCAGCAGCCAAGACAGGGTTGTCCACGAGCAGTACTTC.

The chain links TRBV12-1 to TRBJ2-5. TRBV12-1 is a documented pseudogene. The CDR3 runs to 15 residues. The CDR3 DNA is TGTGCCAGCAGCCTGCCCGGGGCCCTGTGGGAGACCCAGTACTTC. It codes for CASSLPGALWETQYF.

This chain uses TRBV27 with TRBJ2-7; a possible D gene is TRBD1 (6 bases). The germline V gene has CDR1 MNHEY and CDR2 SMNVEV (reference sequence). The length of the CDR3 is 13 residues. V lost 6 bases, J lost 5 bases, and 14 bases lay in between. For the CDR3, the DNA is TGTGCCAGCAGGCCTTCAGGGGCCCACGAGCAGTACTTC. This sequence encodes CASRPSGAHEQYF.

V is TRBV2 and J is TRBJ1-1; D is perhaps TRBD1 (5 bases). The V end lost 5 bases, the J end lost 7 bases, and 14 bases lay between the germline ends. CDR1 SNHLY and CDR2 FYNNEI come from the germline V gene. This CDR3 contains 13 residues. This chain's CDR3 is CASSKQDTFEAFF. In nucleotides, the CDR3 is TGTGCCAGCAGTAAACAGGATACCTTTGAAGCTTTCTTT. Full variable domain (remainder filled in from reference TRBV2 and TRBJ1-1): EPEVTQTPSHQVTQMGQEVILRCVPISNHLYFYWYRQILGQKVEFLVSFYNNEISEKSEIFDDQFSVERPDGSNFTLKIRSTKLEDSAMYFCASSKQDTFEAFFGQGTRLTVV.

The chain combines TRBV12-3 or TRBV12-4 with TRBJ2-7; TRBD2 might be the D (5 bases). The CDR3 is 12 residues long. V was clipped by 2 bases and J by 5 bases, with 7 bases between them. The CDR3 spells CASSLFGDEQYF. As DNA, the CDR3 is TGTGCCAGCAGTTTATTCGGGGACGAGCAGTACTTC.

The chain uses TRBV28 and TRBJ1-2; 8 positions agree with TRBD1. The CDR3 extends over 14 amino acids. V shed 8 bases and J 4 bases; nucleotides not matched to a gene: 9. Germline values: CDR1 MDHEN, CDR2 SYDVKM. This CDR3 is CASGDRGPVYGYTF. The CDR3 DNA reads TGTGCCAGCGGAGACAGGGGCCCGGTCTATGGCTACACCTTC.

V gene TRBV11-2 combines with J gene TRBJ2-5, with no clear D. Trimming shortened V by 3 bases and J by 2 bases, and 10 bases separated the two germline ends. CDR1 and CDR2 from the germline V gene are SGHAT and FQNNGV. The length of the CDR3 is 14 residues. The CDR3, as DNA: TGTGCCAGCAGCTTCAGACAAATACAAGAGACCCAGTACTTC. Residues: CASSFRQIQETQYF. Based on the CDR3 plus reference TRBV11-2 and TRBJ2-5, the full variable domain is EAGVAQSPRYKIIEKRQSVAFWCNPISGHATLYWYQQILGQGPKLLIQFQNNGVVDDSQLPKDRFSAERLKGVDSTLKIQPAKLEDSAVYLCASSFRQIQETQYFGPGTRLLVL.

This clone was detected a few times. V and J are TRBV5-1 and TRBJ1-3; 8 nucleotides align to TRBD1. Germline CDR1 SGHRS, CDR2 YFSETQ. This CDR3 contains 15 residues. V lost 4 bases to trimming and J lost 4 bases; unmatched junction nucleotides: 7. Written as DNA, the CDR3 is TGCGCCAGCAGCCTGACAGGGGTATTAGGAAACACCATATATTTT. It encodes CASSLTGVLGNTIYF.